This T cell receptor (beta chain) was documented in a study of blood T cell repertoires in COVID-19. Overall study context: COVID-19 samples collected from the United States, Italy and Spain covered acute and convalescent phases. The analysed material was cDNA or gDNA that came from T cells, B-cell-depleted T cells, or PBMCs.

The V and J ends lost 0 bases and 0 bases, in that order; junction bases with no gene match: 12. The CDR3 sequence is 20 residues long. CDR1 and CDR2 from the germline V gene are MGHRA and YSYEKL. In the original workflow: Reference gene primer amplification yielded estimated nucleated cell counts. TCRdb's table, derived via immunoSEQ multiplex PCR, lists solely in-frame clones and lacks some. V, J and clone size are taken as reported in that table, and D and trimming were inferred from the DNA itself. This table has tens of thousands of clones, around 80% appearing once. The chain combines TRBV4-1 with TRBJ1-5, with 9 bases matching TRBD1. The material sequenced was peripheral blood. This receptor was obtained from a man aged 55-75 years with acute or convalescent COVID-19. The chain's CDR3 is CASSQDPGQGGIYSNQPQHF. CDR3 coding DNA: TGCGCCAGCAGCCAAGACCCGGGACAGGGTGGAATTTATAGCAATCAGCCCCAGCATTTT.